This T cell receptor beta chain was profiled in a study of T cell responses to AZD1222 COVID-19 vaccine. Findings of the study overall: Unmutated variant regions reportedly attract nearly half of all spike-specific TCRs. Clonal diversity was possibly underestimated; the donors were predominantly white British and more often female. Spike-specific TCR breadth and depth both grew after two AZD1222 doses.

The V end was cut by 1 base, the J end by 3 bases, with 13 bases between. This CDR3 spans 14 amino acids. The germline V gene has CDR1 GTSNPN and CDR2 SVGIG (reference sequence). On this clone itself: The antigen is undetermined.

Clones were read by immunoSEQ multiplex PCR, and TCRdb kept only the in-frame ones, dropping some. In the table there are approximately 190,000 clones, around 87% of which are singletons. The origin of this receptor is an adult in good health. The chain links TRBV30 to TRBJ2-7; possibly TRBD1 for D (5 bases). The source material was peripheral blood, sampled on day 0 of MenACWY control vaccination. The CDR3 spells CAWSATDTYYEQYF. Written as DNA, the CDR3 is TGTGCCTGGAGTGCTACGGACACATACTACGAGCAGTACTTC.